These 32 T cell receptor beta chains share one sample of origin, sequenced in a study of T cell changes during pregnancy in multiple sclerosis. Clones were sequenced by immunoSEQ multiplex PCR, and TCRdb holds only the in-frame ones, with some missing. The profile shows around 45,000 clones, approximately 91% of them singletons. The sequenced sample was CD4+ T cells from peripheral blood mononuclear cells, obtained in the second trimester of pregnancy. The receptors were gathered from a female donor in good health, enrolled as a control in a pregnancy study.

The chain is built from TRBV30 and TRBJ2-3, with 7 bases matching TRBD2. The CDR3 contains 16 residues. Germline V gives CDR1 GTSNPN, CDR2 SVGIG (reference sequence). J was trimmed by 2 bases and V by 0 bases; bases with no gene match: 8. The CDR3 protein is CAWSVVVAGPTDTQYF. As DNA, the CDR3 is TGTGCCTGGAGTGTGGTGGTAGCGGGCCCCACAGATACGCAGTATTTT. The variable domain in full, completed from reference TRBV30 and TRBJ2-3, reads SQTIHQWPATLVQPVGSPLSLECTVEGTSNPNLYWYRQAAGRGLQLLFYSVGIGQISSEVPQNLSASRPQDRQFILSSKKLLLSDSGFYLCAWSVVVAGPTDTQYFGPGTRLTVL.

The chain carries TRBV15 and TRBJ2-5, with 9 bases lining up with TRBD1. V lost 5 bases and J lost 1; bases outside the gene matches: 8. Germline CDR1 is LNHNV and CDR2 is YYDKDF (reference sequence). CDR3 length: 16 residues. CDR3 coding DNA: TGTGCCACCAGCTCCTACAGGGGGCGGGGCCAAGAGACCCAGTACTTC. Amino acid sequence: CATSSYRGRGQETQYF.

This chain joins TRBV2 and TRBJ2-1; TRBD2 agrees at 8 bases. Germline V CDR1 and CDR2: SNHLY, FYNNEI. The CDR3 loop spans 15 amino acids. V was clipped by 7 bases and J by 1 base; unmatched bases: 6. The CDR3 coding sequence is TGTGCCAGCATCGGGAGCGGGGGTTCCTACAATGAGCAGTTCTTC. Protein: CASIGSGGSYNEQFF.

The rearrangement uses TRBV2 and TRBJ2-3, with 11 bases that match TRBD1. Germline CDR1 is SNHLY and CDR2 is FYNNEI. The length of the CDR3 is 16 residues. V lost 8 bases and J lost 6; bases outside the gene matches: 13. The CDR3: CASGTAGTGGSDTQYF. Here the CDR3 DNA reads TGTGCCAGCGGTACAGCCGGGACAGGGGGGTCGGATACGCAGTATTTT.

This clone was observed once. V usage is TRBV6-5 and J usage is TRBJ1-3; D is uncertain. The CDR3 has 13 residues. Germline CDR1 is MNHEY and CDR2 is SVGAGI. Trimming took 7 bases from V and 0 from J, leaving 7 bases between them. This chain's CDR3 is CASTRGSGNTIYF. CDR3 nucleotides: TGTGCCAGCACCCGCGGCTCTGGAAACACCATATATTTT.

This rearrangement joins TRBV5-6 to TRBJ2-7; D is perhaps TRBD2 (7 bases). V lost 2 bases, J lost 3 bases, and 15 bases lay in between. The CDR3 is 15 amino acids. The germline V gene has CDR1 SGHDT and CDR2 YYEEEE. CDR3 DNA sequence: TGTGCCAGCAGCTTTCGGGTGGGGGGGCACTACGAGCAGTACTTC. It encodes CASSFRVGGHYEQYF.

The chain has TRBV2 and TRBJ1-5; tentatively, D is TRBD1 (5 bases). V was clipped by 3 bases and J by 4 bases, with 13 bases between them. Germline V gives CDR1 SNHLY, CDR2 FYNNEI. The CDR3 is made up of 15 amino acids. CDR3 nucleotide sequence: TGTGCCAGCAGTGATGGGGGAGGGAGGAATCAGCCCCAGCATTTT. It is translated as CASSDGGGRNQPQHF.

The rearrangement uses TRBV7-2 and TRBJ2-7; 8 nucleotides line up with TRBD2. CDR3 length: 15 residues. The germline V gene has CDR1 SGHTA and CDR2 FQGNSA. Germline trimming cut 5 bases from V and 0 bases from J; bases unmatched to any gene: 6. The CDR3 here is CASSLSGGYSYEQYF. CDR3 DNA sequence: TGTGCCAGCAGCCTAAGCGGGGGTTACTCCTACGAGCAGTACTTC.

The CDR3 nucleotides are TGTGCCAGCAGTCCTCGTTGGACTAGCGGGATAGGTGAGCAGTTCTTC. It is translated as CASSPRWTSGIGEQFF. The V and J genes are TRBV27 and TRBJ2-1; 12 nucleotides match TRBD2. The V gene end was trimmed by 5 bases and the J gene end by 9 bases; junction bases not matched to a gene: 11. The CDR3 spans 16 residues. Germline CDR1 and CDR2: MNHEY and SMNVEV (reference sequence).

The chain has TRBV5-4 and TRBJ2-6; 10 nucleotides line up with TRBD1. Germline CDR1 SGHNT, CDR2 YYREEE (reference sequence). This CDR3 has 17 residues. J was trimmed by 0 bases and V by 5 bases; bases with no gene match: 5. This CDR3 reads CASRGDRGGSGANVLTF. CDR3 DNA: TGTGCCAGCAGAGGGGACAGGGGCGGCTCTGGGGCCAACGTCCTGACTTTC.

The J gene is TRBJ2-1, the V gene TRBV7-2, with D unresolved. Looked up from germline, CDR1 is SGHTA and CDR2 is FQGNSA. Trimming stripped 0 bases from V and 10 bases from J, with 10 bases between. The CDR3 consists of 13 residues. The CDR3 spells CASSLARVREQFF. The CDR3 region has the DNA TGTGCCAGCAGCTTAGCTCGAGTGCGGGAGCAGTTCTTC.

The sample holds one count of this clone. CDR3 in amino acids: CATSRAVGAGGGEQYF. The DNA for the CDR3 is TGTGCCACCAGCCGAGCGGTAGGGGCGGGAGGTGGCGAGCAGTACTTC. The J gene is TRBJ2-7, the V gene TRBV15, with TRBD2 matching over 8 bases. Trimming at V came to 5 bases and at J to 6 bases, leaving 15 bases not matched to a gene. Germline V gene sequence: CDR1 LNHNV, CDR2 YYDKDF (reference sequence). The CDR3 extends over 16 amino acids.

The rearrangement uses TRBV11-1 and TRBJ2-1; 12 nucleotides line up with TRBD2. V was pared by 2 bases and J by 7 bases, with 3 bases of the junction left unmatched. Germline lookup yields CDR1 SGHAT and CDR2 FQDESV (reference sequence). This CDR3 is 15 amino acids long. CDR3 DNA: TGTGCCAGCAGCTTACGACTAGCGGGAGTTAATGAGCAGTTCTTC. Amino acid sequence: CASSLRLAGVNEQFF.

This chain uses TRBV4-2 with TRBJ2-3; D is uncertain. V lost 1 base and J 4 bases, leaving 9 bases between the germline ends. Germline V gives CDR1 LGHNA, CDR2 YNFKEQ. CDR3 length: 14 amino acids. CDR3 sequence: CASSQGLAPDTQYF. The CDR3 nucleotides read TGTGCCAGCAGCCAAGGTTTAGCTCCAGATACGCAGTATTTT.

J is TRBJ2-1 and V is TRBV4-2; TRBD1 matches at 8 bases. V lost 3 bases to trimming and J lost 5 bases; unmatched junction nucleotides: 9. The germline gives CDR1 LGHNA, CDR2 YNFKEQ. This CDR3 is 16 amino acids long. The CDR3 nucleotides read TGTGCCAGCAGCCAGCCCGGGACAGGCCCGAACAATGAGCAGTTCTTC. Encoded protein: CASSQPGTGPNNEQFF.

The V call is TRBV5-4, the J call TRBJ1-4, with D perhaps TRBD1 (5 bases). Trimming removed 5 bases at V and 8 bases at J, with 13 bases between. In germline, CDR1 is SGHNT, CDR2 YYREEE (reference sequence). The CDR3 is 13 amino acids. The CDR3 loop is CASSSPGGEKLFF. In DNA, the CDR3 is TGTGCCAGCAGTTCCCCCGGGGGGGAAAAACTGTTTTTT.

This sequence joins TRBV19 and TRBJ1-1; D gene unclear. V lost 6 bases and J lost 1, with 12 bases in between. The germline gives CDR1 LNHDA, CDR2 SQIVND (reference sequence). The CDR3 spans 14 residues. The CDR3 region is CASRYLEGNTEAFF. For the CDR3, the DNA is TGTGCCAGTAGGTATTTGGAGGGGAACACTGAAGCTTTCTTT.

The V and J genes are TRBV27 and TRBJ2-1, with 9 bases fitting TRBD2. CDR3 size: 18 residues. Germline loops: CDR1 MNHEY, CDR2 SMNVEV (reference sequence). V shed 5 bases and J 2 bases; nucleotides not matched to a gene: 13. This chain's CDR3 is CASSTRGSGGWAYNEQFF. The CDR3 DNA reads TGTGCCAGCAGTACCCGGGGTAGCGGGGGTTGGGCCTACAATGAGCAGTTCTTC.

The chain joins TRBV7-9 to TRBJ2-3; 7 bases map to TRBD1. Germline V gene sequence: CDR1 SEHNR, CDR2 FQNEAQ (reference sequence). Germline trimming cut 5 bases from V and 3 bases from J; bases unmatched to any gene: 5. The CDR3 totals 14 residues. Here the CDR3 reads CASSPQTGTDTQYF. The CDR3 DNA follows: TGTGCCAGCAGCCCTCAGACAGGGACAGATACGCAGTATTTT.

J is TRBJ2-5 and V is TRBV9, with 8 bases aligning to TRBD1. There are 14 residues in the CDR3. The V gene's germline CDR1 is SGDLS and CDR2 YYNGEE. V lost 2 bases and J lost 3; bases outside the gene matches: 3. The CDR3 DNA reads TGTGCCAGCAGCGTTGACAGGGGAGAAGAGACCCAGTACTTC. This codes for CASSVDRGEETQYF.

This chain joins TRBV5-1 and TRBJ2-4; D possibly corresponds to TRBD1 (5 bases). V shed 0 bases and J shed 7 bases, with 11 bases lying between them. There are 14 residues in the CDR3. Looked up from germline, CDR1 is SGHRS and CDR2 is YFSETQ. The DNA for the CDR3 is TGCGCCAGCAGCTTGGGGTCCCCAGGGAACATTCAGTACTTC. Translated: CASSLGSPGNIQYF.

The V call is TRBV2, the J call TRBJ1-2; D perhaps matches TRBD1 (6 bases). The germline V gene has CDR1 SNHLY and CDR2 FYNNEI. V lost 5 bases, J lost 6 bases, and 13 bases lay in between. The CDR3 loop spans 13 amino acids. The CDR3 loop reads CASSRTGYDGYTF. The CDR3 nucleotides read TGTGCCAGCAGTCGCACAGGGTACGATGGCTACACCTTC.

The chain joins TRBV2 to TRBJ2-4; TRBD2 aligns across 12 bases. V lost 6 bases and J lost 8; bases outside the gene matches: 11. The CDR3 contains 16 residues. Germline V gene sequence: CDR1 SNHLY, CDR2 FYNNEI. This CDR3 is CASRLASGGAQYIQYF. The DNA of the CDR3 is TGTGCCAGCAGGCTTGCTAGCGGGGGGGCCCAATACATTCAGTACTTC.

The rearrangement uses TRBV5-1 and TRBJ2-1; D is perhaps TRBD2 (5 bases). The CDR3 extends over 15 amino acids. Germline CDR1 reads SGHRS; CDR2 reads YFSETQ. V was trimmed by 0 bases and J by 2 bases, leaving 9 bases between them. The CDR3 DNA reads TGCGCCAGCAGCTTGGGTTACGGGACCTACAATGAGCAGTTCTTC. This sequence encodes CASSLGYGTYNEQFF.

On this clone itself: A junction end diverges from the germline sequence, so it may reflect a read error. The rearrangement uses TRBV7-8 and TRBJ2-3; D possibly uses TRBD1 or TRBD2 (5 bases each). Germline CDR1 is SGHVS and CDR2 is FQNEAQ. The CDR3 contains 14 residues. CDR3 in DNA: TGTGCCAGCAGCGTAGCGCCCCAGGGAGATACGCAGTATTTT. Translating gives CASSVAPQGDTQYF.

This chain links TRBV7-2 with TRBJ2-3; 9 nucleotides align to TRBD2. The CDR3 has 18 amino acids. The germline CDR1 and CDR2 sequences are SGHTA and FQGNSA. Trimming cost V 1 base and J 6 bases; bases outside gene matches: 14. The CDR3 protein is CASSLGGGGRAFADTQYF. The CDR3 bases are TGTGCCAGCAGCTTAGGAGGGGGCGGGAGGGCCTTTGCGGATACGCAGTATTTT.

The rearrangement joins TRBV7-8 to TRBJ1-1; weak D call: TRBD1 (5 bases). Germline V gives CDR1 SGHVS, CDR2 FQNEAQ. This CDR3 spans 13 amino acids. V lost 1 base, J lost 7 bases, and 10 bases lay in between. The CDR3: CASSLGWQGEAFF. The CDR3 DNA reads as TGTGCCAGCAGCTTAGGTTGGCAGGGTGAAGCTTTCTTT.

Only a few counts were recorded for this clone. The rearrangement links TRBV19 to TRBJ2-5, with 8 bases lining up with TRBD1. Trimming took 3 bases from V and 5 from J; bases not matched to a gene: 11. Germline V CDR1 and CDR2: LNHDA, SQIVND (reference sequence). The CDR3 is 16 amino acids. The CDR3 nucleotides are TGTGCCAGTAGTATGAGACAGGGGAGTGGTTGGGAGACCCAGTACTTC. This encodes CASSMRQGSGWETQYF.

The CDR3 is CASSKQSPAGYSNQPQHF. The CDR3 bases are TGTGCCAGCAGCAAACAAAGCCCGGCGGGTTATAGCAATCAGCCCCAGCATTTT. V and J are TRBV7-4 and TRBJ1-5; D call uncertain. There are 18 residues in the CDR3. Germline V gives CDR1 SGHVT, CDR2 SQSDAQ. With 5 bases removed from V and 0 bases from J, the gap between germline ends came to 20 bases.

The chain recombines TRBV28 with TRBJ1-6, with a weak D call TRBD1 (6 bases). CDR1 and CDR2 from the germline V gene are MDHEN and SYDVKM. Trimming left V 2 bases short and J 10 bases short, with 15 bases between. CDR3 length: 15 amino acids. The chain's CDR3 is CASSLGGGHGSPLHF. The CDR3 coding sequence is TGTGCCAGCAGTTTAGGGGGGGGGCATGGATCACCCCTCCACTTT.

The chain uses TRBV11-3 and TRBJ1-3; D is unresolved. The germline V gene encodes CDR1 SGHNT and CDR2 YENEEA. Trimming removed 2 bases at V and 2 bases at J, with 10 bases between. This CDR3 region has 15 residues. The CDR3: CASSLRGGPGNTIYF. In DNA, the CDR3 is TGTGCCAGCAGCTTAAGAGGAGGGCCTGGAAACACCATATATTTT.

V usage is TRBV28 and J usage is TRBJ1-2; no clear D gene. The length of the CDR3 is 12 residues. Germline values: CDR1 MDHEN, CDR2 SYDVKM. Trimming removed 5 bases at V and 4 bases at J, with 8 bases between. The CDR3 reads CASSRGSYGYTF. The DNA of the CDR3 is TGTGCCAGCAGTCGGGGAAGCTATGGCTACACCTTC.